This TCR beta chain stems from a study of blood T cell repertoires in COVID-19. This clone appeared a few times. This CDR3 is 14 amino acids long. V shed 2 bases and J 6 bases; nucleotides not matched to a gene: 4. Germline CDR1 and CDR2: MNHEY and SVGEGT. TCRdb keeps only in-frame clones here, not all; method: immunoSEQ multiplex PCR. The table shows some 190,000 clones, with nearly 90% occurring only once. Sequenced: PBMCs or T cells enriched from blood (not recorded which). The origin of this receptor is a middle-aged woman with acute COVID-19. This chain joins TRBV6-2 or TRBV6-3 and TRBJ2-3; 8 bases are shared with TRBD2. The CDR3 loop is CASSYDSGSDTQYF. DNA of the CDR3: TGTGCCAGCAGTTACGACAGCGGGAGTGATACGCAGTATTTT.